This T cell receptor (beta chain) was recovered during a study of blood T cell repertoires in COVID-19. Study background: Sites in the United States, Italy and Spain provided acute and convalescent COVID-19 samples.

Germline V gives CDR1 MDHEN, CDR2 SYDVKM. With 1 base removed from V and 0 bases from J, the gap between germline ends came to 9 bases. The CDR3 is 15 residues long. The assay was immunoSEQ multiplex PCR, and TCRdb's table has in-frame clones only and misses some. Of about 280,000 clones listed, around 84% were seen once; the top ten hold about 2.3%. Input material: PBMCs or T cells enriched from blood (not recorded which). This TCR was sampled from a woman in her 50s who had recovered from COVID-19. The J gene is TRBJ1-1, the V gene TRBV28; maybe TRBD1 (5 bases). The CDR3 coding sequence is TGTGCCAGCAGTTTATCCGGGGGGATGAACACTGAAGCTTTCTTT. This encodes CASSLSGGMNTEAFF.